This T cell receptor (beta chain) was observed in a study of cytomegalovirus exposure and HLA in healthy donors. Overall study: A preliminary data release comprised tens of millions of unique TCRs obtained from HLA-typed donors. Findings of the study overall: Associated with HLA alleles at 0.05 false discovery rate in a later analysis were over 15,000 TCR beta sequences. A later analysis found common viral pathogens apparently linked to several of the most significant clusters.

This CDR3 has 15 amino acids. From germline, CDR1 is SGHTA and CDR2 FQGNSA. V was trimmed by 5 bases and J by 1 base, leaving 13 bases between them. On this clone: Its antigen is unidentified.

Both 60 Vbeta primers and 13 Jbeta primers went into the PCR. Produced via immunoSEQ multiplex PCR; TCRdb's table is partial and in-frame only. The sample yields tens of thousands of clones, of which the top ten take up 4.5% to 6.5%. Sequenced input: PBMCs. This chain joins TRBV7-2 and TRBJ2-3, with D possibly matching TRBD2 (6 bases). This TCR came from a middle-aged woman in good health and CMV-seropositive. The CDR3 nucleotides read TGTGCCAGCAGCCCCTGGGCTAGCGGCACAGATACGCAGTATTTT. This codes for CASSPWASGTDTQYF.